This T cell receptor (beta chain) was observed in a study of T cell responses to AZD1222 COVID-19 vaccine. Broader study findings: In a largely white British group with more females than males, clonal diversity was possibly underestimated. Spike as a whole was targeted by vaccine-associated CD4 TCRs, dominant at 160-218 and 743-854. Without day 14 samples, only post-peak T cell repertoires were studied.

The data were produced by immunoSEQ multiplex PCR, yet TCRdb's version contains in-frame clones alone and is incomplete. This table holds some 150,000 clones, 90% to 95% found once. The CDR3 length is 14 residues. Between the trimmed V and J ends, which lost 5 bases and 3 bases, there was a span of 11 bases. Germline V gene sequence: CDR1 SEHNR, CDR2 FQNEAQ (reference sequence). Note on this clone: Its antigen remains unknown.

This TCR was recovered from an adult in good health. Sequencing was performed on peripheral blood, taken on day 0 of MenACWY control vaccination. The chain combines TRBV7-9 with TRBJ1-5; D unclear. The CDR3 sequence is CASSQVGFNQPQHF. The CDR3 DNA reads TGTGCCAGCAGCCAGGTCGGATTCAATCAGCCCCAGCATTTT.